These 19 T cell receptor beta chains were sequenced from one sample in a study of blood T cells in healthy people across ages. The authors ran a second PCR of about 6 to 12 cycles using a sample-barcoded 5' primer and a J-beta primer mix. TCRdb used MiXCR to reprocess the 5' RACE reads, holding one entry per CDR3 protein. The table lists roughly 800,000 distinct CDR3 sequences, under 40% of them singletons. Sequenced: blood. The origin of the receptors is a man aged 18 to 29 in good health.

This clonotype was picked up many times. This sequence joins TRBV28 and TRBJ2-7; 7 bases agree with TRBD1. Germline V gene data show CDR1 as MDHEN and CDR2 as SYDVKM. The CDR3 runs 15 residues. V was clipped by 3 bases and J by 0 bases; unmatched bases: 5. CDR3 protein: CASSFGGQNSYEQYF. Written as DNA, the CDR3 is TGTGCCAGCAGTTTTGGGGGACAGAACTCCTACGAGCAGTACTTC.

Only a few counts were recorded for this clonotype. The CDR3 bases are TGTGCCAGCAGCCCCGACACCGGGACAGGAGATGGAGGCTACACCTTC. Translated: CASSPDTGTGDGGYTF. J is TRBJ1-2 and V is TRBV11-1, with 8 bases fitting TRBD1. V was pared by 5 bases and J by 8 bases, with 16 bases of the junction left unmatched. The CDR3 contains 16 residues. Germline V gives CDR1 SGHAT, CDR2 FQDESV (reference sequence).

Comments on this clonotype: An end of the junction does not agree with germline; a read error may underlie this. The rearrangement joins TRBV5-1 to TRBJ1-6; D gene ambiguous. Germline loops: CDR1 SGHRS, CDR2 YFSETQ. This CDR3 has 14 amino acids. CDR3 region: CASSLAGRGSPPHF. CDR3 bases: TGCGCCAGCAGCTTGGCAGGACGTGGCTCACCCCCCCACTTT.

Worth noting for this clonotype: This likely traces to a read error, being one base from a far larger clone. The rearrangement links TRBV7-2 to TRBJ2-5, with unresolved D. The V end was cut by 7 bases, the J end by 4 bases, with 7 bases between. The CDR3 is 11 amino acids. CDR1 and CDR2 from the germline V gene are SGHTA and FQGNSA. CDR3: CASNSGETQYF. The CDR3 DNA sequence: TGTGCCAGCAACTCAGGAGAGACCCAGTACTTC. Variable domain in full (rest from reference TRBV7-2 and TRBJ2-5): GAGVSQSPSNKVTEKGKDVELRCDPISGHTALYWYRQSLGQGLEFLIYFQGNSAPDKSGLPSDRFSAERTGGSVSTLTIQRTQQEDSAVYLCASNSGETQYFGPGTRLLVL.

The chain joins TRBV7-9 to TRBJ2-1, with 7 nucleotides matching TRBD1. V lost 7 bases, J lost 4 bases, and 7 bases stayed unmatched. CDR1 is SEHNR and CDR2 is FQNEAQ in the germline V gene (reference sequence). This CDR3 contains 14 residues. The DNA of the CDR3 is TGTGCCAGCAACCGGGACAGATTTTACAATGAGCAGTTCTTC. Amino acid sequence: CASNRDRFYNEQFF.

The chain uses TRBV12-3 or TRBV12-4 and TRBJ1-5; maybe TRBD1 (6 bases). CDR3 length equals 14 residues. Trimming removed 7 bases at V and 5 bases at J, with 15 bases between. CDR3 DNA sequence: TGTGCCAGCAACCACTTGGGGGGCGATCAGCCCCAGCATTTT. Protein: CASNHLGGDQPQHF.

Many counts were recorded for this clonotype. J is TRBJ2-1 and V is TRBV12-3 or TRBV12-4; D possibly matches TRBD1 or TRBD2 (5 bases each). The CDR3 is 11 residues long. With 8 bases removed from V and 9 bases from J, the gap between germline ends came to 11 bases. The CDR3 DNA reads TGTGCCAGCTCACCAGGGACTGAGCAGTTCTTC. Its protein is CASSPGTEQFF.

This clonotype was recorded a few times. The chain has TRBV19 and TRBJ1-5; 9 bases line up with TRBD1. The germline V gene encodes CDR1 LNHDA and CDR2 SQIVND (reference sequence). Trimming removed 3 bases from V and 1 base from J; junction bases left unmatched: 7. The CDR3 extends over 17 amino acids. The DNA for the CDR3 is TGTGCCAGTAGTATGAGGGGACAGGGCCTAAGCAATCAGCCCCAGCATTTT. Encoded protein: CASSMRGQGLSNQPQHF.

As regards this clonotype: The junction departs from the called germline gene at one end, perhaps through a read error. The J gene is TRBJ1-6, the V gene TRBV12-3 or TRBV12-4; unclear D gene. There are 14 residues in the CDR3. CDR3 residues: CASSLIRSNSPPHF. The CDR3 coding sequence is TGTGCCAGCAGTTTGATTCGGAGTAATTCACCCCCCCACTTT.

The chain recombines TRBV19 with TRBJ2-5; tentative D call: TRBD1 (6 bases). The germline V gene encodes CDR1 LNHDA and CDR2 SQIVND (reference sequence). V was clipped by 3 bases and J by 11 bases, with 28 bases between them. This CDR3 spans 17 amino acids. DNA for the CDR3: TGTGCCAGTAGTATTGGCAGGGGAGAACCCTCCTACAATGAGCAGTACTTC. Translation: CASSIGRGEPSYNEQYF. Together with reference TRBV19 and TRBJ2-5, the CDR3 gives the full variable domain: DGGITQSPKYLFRKEGQNVTLSCEQNLNHDAMYWYRQDPGQGLRLIYYSQIVNDFQKGDIAEGYSVSREKKESFPLTVTSAQKNPTAFYLCASSIGRGEPSYNEQYFGPGTRLLVL.

Of note for this clonotype: A much more abundant neighbour one base away suggests this may be a read error. The rearrangement links TRBV12-3 or TRBV12-4 to TRBJ2-3, with a tentative D call TRBD2 (6 bases). Trimming took 8 bases from V and 2 from J, leaving 11 bases between them. This CDR3 is built from 13 residues. CDR3 sequence reads: CASCGTSTDTQYF. CDR3 in DNA: TGTGCCAGCTGCGGGACGTCCACAGATACGCAGTATTTT.

Only a few counts were recorded for this clonotype. This chain links TRBV30 with TRBJ2-7; 7 positions agree with TRBD1. V lost 5 bases and J lost 3; bases outside the gene matches: 4. This CDR3 comprises 12 residues. Germline loops: CDR1 GTSNPN, CDR2 SVGIG (reference sequence). CDR3 sequence: CAWSRDSYEQYF. CDR3 nucleotides: TGTGCCTGGTCCCGGGACAGCTACGAGCAGTACTTC.

Many counts were recorded for this clonotype. CDR3 sequence (DNA): TGCAGTGCTAGAGATCAGGGGGTAAACTATGGCTACACCTTC. Translation: CSARDQGVNYGYTF. The chain recombines TRBV20-1 with TRBJ1-2, with 7 bases lining up with TRBD1. Trimming at V came to 0 bases and at J to 2 bases, leaving 3 bases not matched to a gene. The CDR3 sequence is 14 residues long. CDR1 and CDR2 from the germline V gene are DFQATT and SNEGSKA (reference sequence).

Note on this clonotype: This may come from a read error, since a much larger clone is one base off. V usage is TRBV4-1 and J usage is TRBJ2-5, with a weak D call TRBD1 (6 bases). V lost 4 bases to trimming and J lost 11 bases, with 17 bases between them. Germline CDR1 and CDR2: MGHRA and YSYEKL. The CDR3 extends over 13 amino acids. The CDR3 is CASSRDTYNEQYF. The CDR3 DNA follows: TGCGCCAGCAGCCGGGACACCTACAATGAGCAGTACTTC.

The chain is built from TRBV6-2 or TRBV6-3 and TRBJ1-5, with D uncertain. Germline assignment: CDR1 MNHEY and CDR2 SVGEGT. V was cut by 0 bases and J by 7 bases, with 10 bases left in between. The CDR3 is made up of 14 amino acids. This CDR3 reads CASSYSGLKQPQHF. The CDR3 DNA sequence: TGTGCCAGCAGTTACTCCGGGTTGAAGCAGCCCCAGCATTTT.

There are a few counts of this clonotype. The chain employs TRBV12-3 or TRBV12-4 and TRBJ2-5; 9 bases match TRBD2. Unmatched junction bases numbered 5, after V lost 5 bases and J lost 4 bases. The CDR3 loop spans 14 amino acids. This CDR3 is CASSGTSSLETQYF. In nucleotides, the CDR3 is TGTGCCAGCAGTGGGACTAGCTCTTTAGAGACCCAGTACTTC.

The V and J genes are TRBV20-1 and TRBJ2-7, with 9 bases aligning to TRBD2. CDR3 length: 14 amino acids. Germline CDR1 is DFQATT and CDR2 is SNEGSKA (reference sequence). The V gene end was trimmed by 6 bases and the J gene end by 6 bases; junction bases not matched to a gene: 12. The CDR3 sequence is CSAKLGGGAAEQYF. In nucleotides, the CDR3 is TGCAGTGCCAAGTTAGGCGGGGGGGCCGCCGAGCAGTACTTC.

This clonotype was picked up many times. V usage is TRBV29-1 and J usage is TRBJ2-7, with 9 positions matching TRBD1. The germline V gene encodes CDR1 SQVTM and CDR2 ANQGSEA. The J segment lost 0 bases and the V segment lost 3 bases, leaving 9 bases of the junction unmatched. CDR3 length equals 16 residues. CDR3 region: CSVEMRGQGNSYEQYF. The CDR3 nucleotides are TGCAGCGTTGAGATGAGGGGACAGGGAAACTCCTACGAGCAGTACTTC.

This chain connects TRBV4-3 to TRBJ2-2; D ambiguous. This CDR3 comprises 16 residues. The germline V and J ends were trimmed by 0 bases and 8 bases, with 16 bases remaining between them. CDR1 LGHNA and CDR2 YSLEER come from the germline V gene. DNA for the CDR3: TGCGCCAGCAGCCAAGATGGAGTAGCCTCTATGGGGGAGCTGTTTTTT. Encoded protein: CASSQDGVASMGELFF.